This TCR beta chain was retrieved from a study of siplizumab effects on memory and regulatory T cells. The CDR3 is made up of 13 amino acids. From germline, CDR1 is MNHEY and CDR2 SVGAGI. The V and J ends lost 2 bases and 2 bases respectively, with 6 bases between them. Method: immunoSEQ multiplex PCR; TCRdb's copy keeps in-frame clones and lacks some. The table has some 96,000 clones, approximately 94% seen once; the top ten hold approximately 1.3%. Sequencing used non-Treg CD4+ T cells sorted from blood. This chain joins TRBV6-5 and TRBJ2-5; D uncertain. The origin of this receptor is a human donor in good health. The CDR3 here is CASSYGLQETQYF. CDR3 bases: TGTGCCAGCAGTTACGGGTTGCAAGAGACCCAGTACTTC.